This TCR beta chain was observed in a study of T-cell memory formation after mild COVID-19. TCRdb re-called the 5' RACE reads through MiXCR, storing one row per CDR3 protein. This table holds tens of thousands of distinct CDR3 sequences, about 15% found once. The specimen sequenced was PBMCs or a T cell subset sorted from them (not recorded which). This TCR came from a man between 18 and 29 years old who had mild COVID-19 (a few samples of this study predate the infection). Cell type and time point are not known.

CDR3: CASRLVGDTQYF. DNA for the CDR3: TGTGCCAGCAGACTCGTAGGAGATACGCAGTATTTT. This rearrangement joins TRBV28 to TRBJ2-3; D not resolved. CDR1 and CDR2 from the germline V gene are MDHEN and SYDVKM. Trimming left V 6 bases short and J 5 bases short, with 9 bases between. The CDR3 consists of 12 residues.